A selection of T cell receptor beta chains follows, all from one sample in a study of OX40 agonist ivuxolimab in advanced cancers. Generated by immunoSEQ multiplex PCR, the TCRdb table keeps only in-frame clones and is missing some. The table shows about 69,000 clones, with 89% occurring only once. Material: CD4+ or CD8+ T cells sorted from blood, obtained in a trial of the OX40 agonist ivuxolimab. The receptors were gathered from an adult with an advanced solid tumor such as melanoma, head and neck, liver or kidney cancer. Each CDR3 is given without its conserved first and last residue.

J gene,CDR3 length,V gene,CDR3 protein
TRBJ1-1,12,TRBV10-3,AIRRQGAGTEAF
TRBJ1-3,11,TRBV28,ASTAPSGNTIY
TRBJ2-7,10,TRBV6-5,ASSLTVYEQY
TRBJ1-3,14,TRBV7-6,ASSLGQGLSGNTIY
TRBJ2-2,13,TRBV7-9,ASSLSGAYTGELF
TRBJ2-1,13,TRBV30,AWSVASGLLLEQF
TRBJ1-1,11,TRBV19,ASSIGGLTEAF
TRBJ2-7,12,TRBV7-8,ASTPTTGSYEQY
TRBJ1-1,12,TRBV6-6,ASSYGDRDTEAF
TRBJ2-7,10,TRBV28,ASKKKGYEQY
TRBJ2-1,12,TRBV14,ASSQGAAYNEQF
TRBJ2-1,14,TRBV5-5,ASSPPTGSSYNEQF
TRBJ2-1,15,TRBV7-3,ASSSGLAGARDNEQF
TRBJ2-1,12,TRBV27,ASSPRNRLDEQF
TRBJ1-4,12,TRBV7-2,ASTRGRANEKLF
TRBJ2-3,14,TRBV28,ASSPPGTGVADTQY
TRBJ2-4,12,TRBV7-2,ASLLWGQGNIQY
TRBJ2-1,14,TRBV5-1,ASSLLAGGPKNEQF
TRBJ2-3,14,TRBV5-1,ASSYSLAGVEDTQY
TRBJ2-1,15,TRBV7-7,ASIGTSSFESYNEQF
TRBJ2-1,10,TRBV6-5,ASSFSVNEQF
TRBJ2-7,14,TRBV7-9,ASSLEQGGRLREQY
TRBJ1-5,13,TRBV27,ASSLSGTYYQPQH
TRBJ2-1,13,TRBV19,ASTSAASSYNEQF
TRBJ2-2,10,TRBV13,ASSRTGGELF
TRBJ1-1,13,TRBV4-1,ASSQDPAGNTEAF
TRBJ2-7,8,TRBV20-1,SASSGKVY
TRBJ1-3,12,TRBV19,ASKPGHSGNTIY
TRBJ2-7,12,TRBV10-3,AISESSNSYEQY
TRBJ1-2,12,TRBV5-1,ASSHKDSYYGYT
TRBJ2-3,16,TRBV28,ASSLGLAGGTSTDTQY
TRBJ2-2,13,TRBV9,ASSPQPSSLGELF
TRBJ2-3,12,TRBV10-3,AISQGGEGDTQY
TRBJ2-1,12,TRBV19,ASSIGLSYNEQF
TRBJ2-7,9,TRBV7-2,ASSLQYEQY
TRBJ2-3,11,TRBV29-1,SVDRTGTDTQY